One and the same sample provided the 8 T cell receptor beta chains below, sequenced in a study of post-analysis software for immune sequencing data (dated by TCRdb to between 2014 and 2016). The research as a whole found: Significantly higher frequencies in patients than in controls were found for roughly 5 TRBV segments, including TRBV5-6, TRBV5-1 and TRBV20-1.

Receptor amplification or capture employed PCR. The run used an Illumina HiSeq 2500. To reduce PCR and sequencing biases, unique molecular identifiers were incorporated into the TCR beta cDNA libraries. TCRdb ran its own pipeline on the public reads, namely fastp trimming at Q25 and MiXCR clone calling, and kept in-frame beta chains. Duplicate CDR3 protein sequences are folded into a single record with the most common DNA and genes. The sample yields hundreds of thousands of distinct CDR3 sequences; approximately 60% were counted once. The ten largest clones capture approximately 10% of the sample. For these TCRs, the target antigens are not known. Sequencing was done on a sample of blood. These receptors originate from a girl aged 2 to 9 with multiple sclerosis.

This chain joins TRBV3-1 and TRBJ2-2, with D perhaps matching TRBD2 (5 bases). CDR1 is LGHDT and CDR2 is YNNKEL in the germline V gene (reference sequence). This CDR3 has 14 residues. Trimming took 1 base from V and 6 from J, leaving 9 bases between them. CDR3 region: CASSQGTGAGELFF. The CDR3, as DNA: TGTGCCAGCAGCCAAGGGACTGGGGCCGGGGAGCTGTTTTTT.

As regards this clonotype: The junction departs from the called germline gene at one end, perhaps through a read error. V and J are TRBV7-2 and TRBJ1-4; D may be TRBD1 (5 bases). CDR1 and CDR2 (germline): SGHTA, FQGNSA. The CDR3 sequence is 15 residues long. The CDR3 DNA is TGTGCCAGCAGCTTAGGGGGCAGGCGTAATGAAAAACTGATTTTT. Its translation: CASSLGGRRNEKLIF.

The chain employs TRBV20-1 and TRBJ2-3, with D possibly being TRBD2 (7 bases). Trimming removed 6 bases at V and 5 bases at J, with 15 bases between. The germline V gene encodes CDR1 DFQATT and CDR2 SNEGSKA (reference sequence). The CDR3 is made up of 13 amino acids. CDR3: CSAEGGAGDTQYF. Written as DNA, the CDR3 is TGCAGTGCCGAGGGGGGGGCCGGAGATACGCAGTATTTT.

The CDR3 nucleotides read TGTGCCATCGGCCCTAACGGACAGGGAGAGACCCAGTACTTC. It specifies CAIGPNGQGETQYF. V and J are TRBV10-3 and TRBJ2-5; 8 bases fit TRBD1. Germline-derived CDR1 and CDR2 are ENHRY and SYGVKD. V lost 8 bases and J lost 4; bases outside the gene matches: 9. CDR3 size: 14 residues.

This clonotype was detected a few times. This sequence joins TRBV6-2 or TRBV6-3 and TRBJ2-4; D may match TRBD1 or TRBD2 (5 bases each). The closer fit of TRBJ2-7 to the DNA end suggests the J call may be wrong. CDR3 length equals 15 residues. The germline V gene has CDR1 MNHEY and CDR2 SVGEGT. CDR3 in amino acids: CASSYYRGRTYEQYF. DNA of the CDR3: TGTGCCAGCAGTTACTACCGGGGACGGACCTACGAGCAGTACTTC.

The genes are TRBV5-1 and TRBJ2-1, with 9 bases matching TRBD2. The germline gives CDR1 SGHRS, CDR2 YFSETQ. With V trimmed by 6 bases and J by 0 bases, 4 bases remained unmatched. The length of the CDR3 is 15 residues. The DNA for the CDR3 is TGCGCCAGCATGGTAGCGGGGGTCTCCTACAATGAGCAGTTCTTC. Translated, it gives CASMVAGVSYNEQFF. Supplemented by reference TRBV5-1 and TRBJ2-1, the full variable domain reads KAGVTQTPRYLIKTRGQQVTLSCSPISGHRSVSWYQQTPGQGLQFLFEYFSETQRNKGNFPGRFSGRQFSNSRSEMNVSTLELGDSALYLCASMVAGVSYNEQFFGPGTRLTVL.

The rearrangement links TRBV2 to TRBJ2-3; D not certain. V lost 5 bases to trimming and J lost 7 bases, with 4 bases between them. This CDR3 has 10 residues. The V gene's germline CDR1 is SNHLY and CDR2 FYNNEI. CDR3 in amino acids: CASSLHTQYF. The DNA of the CDR3 is TGTGCCAGCAGTTTACATACGCAGTATTTT.

This clonotype has a handful of counts. This chain links TRBV4-1 with TRBJ2-7, with 9 bases lining up with TRBD2. Germline V gene data show CDR1 as MGHRA and CDR2 as YSYEKL. This CDR3 region has 21 residues. The junction had 22 bases not matched to a gene; V was cut back by 0 bases and J by 4 bases. CDR3 sequence reads: CASSQDSERGVAGAAGYEQYF. For the CDR3, the DNA is TGCGCCAGCAGCCAAGATAGTGAGAGGGGAGTAGCGGGAGCTGCCGGGTACGAGCAGTACTTC.